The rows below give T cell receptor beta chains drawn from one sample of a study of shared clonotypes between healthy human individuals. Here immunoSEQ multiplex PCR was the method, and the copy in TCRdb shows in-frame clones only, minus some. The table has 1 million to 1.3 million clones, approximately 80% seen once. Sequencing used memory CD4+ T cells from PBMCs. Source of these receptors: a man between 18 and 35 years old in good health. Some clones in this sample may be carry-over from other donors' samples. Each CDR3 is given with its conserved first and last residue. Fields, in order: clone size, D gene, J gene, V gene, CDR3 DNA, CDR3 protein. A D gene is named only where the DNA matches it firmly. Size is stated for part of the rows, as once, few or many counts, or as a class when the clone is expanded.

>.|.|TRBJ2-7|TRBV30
TGTGCCTGGAGTGTCGGATTTACCTCCTCCTACGAGCAGTACTTC
CAWSVGFTSSYEQYF
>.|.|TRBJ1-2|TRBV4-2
TGTGCCAGCAGCCAAGATGGGCAGACTACCTATGGCTACACCTTC
CASSQDGQTTYGYTF
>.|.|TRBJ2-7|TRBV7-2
TGTGCCAGCAGCTTAGCGTCGTCGAATTCCTACGAGCAGTACTTC
CASSLASSNSYEQYF
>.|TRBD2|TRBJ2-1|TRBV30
TGTGCCTGGAGTCGAGGGACTAGCTCAAGTGAGCAGTTCTTC
CAWSRGTSSSEQFF
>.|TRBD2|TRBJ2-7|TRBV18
TGTGCCAGCTCACCTCCGGGACTAGGCACCTACGAGCAGTACTTC
CASSPPGLGTYEQYF
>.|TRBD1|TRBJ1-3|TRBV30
TGTGCCTCCAGACAGGGGGCCGTTGGAAACACCATATATTTT
CASRQGAVGNTIYF
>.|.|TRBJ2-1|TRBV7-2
TGTGCCAGCAAGGCAACTTACAATGAGCAGTTCTTC
CASKATYNEQFF
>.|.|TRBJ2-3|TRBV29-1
TGCAGCGCCTTACTAGATCTTACGCAGTATTTT
CSALLDLTQYF
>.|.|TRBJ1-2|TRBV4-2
TGTGCCAGCAGCCAAGAAAGACTTCTCGGGTCCTCGGGAGTAGGCTACACCTTC
CASSQERLLGSSGVGYTF
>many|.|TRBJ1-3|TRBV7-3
TGTGCCAGCAGCCCTAGCGGGGGAGTACCTGGAAACACCATATATTTT
CASSPSGGVPGNTIYF
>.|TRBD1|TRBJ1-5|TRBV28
TGTGCCAGCAGTTACCCCGACAGGGGGACTCAGCCCCAGCATTTT
CASSYPDRGTQPQHF
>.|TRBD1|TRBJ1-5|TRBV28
TGTGCCAGCAGTTTCCGGGACAGGGGGTCTCAGCCCCAGCATTTT
CASSFRDRGSQPQHF
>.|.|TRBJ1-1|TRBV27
TGTGCCAGCAGTTTCGGTCGGTTTGGGAGGGAGAAAATGAACACTGAAGCTTTCTTT
CASSFGRFGREKMNTEAFF
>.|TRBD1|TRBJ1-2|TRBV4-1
TGCGCCAGCAGCCAAGGCCCGGGGGCGCACAGGGGCTATGGCTACACCTTC
CASSQGPGAHRGYGYTF
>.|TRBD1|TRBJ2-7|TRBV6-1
TGTGCCAGCAGTGAAGGGCAGGGGGTTATGTACGAGCAGTACTTC
CASSEGQGVMYEQYF
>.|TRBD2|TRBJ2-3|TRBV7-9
TGTGCCAGCAGCTCAATAGCGGGAGGATGGACAGATACGCAGTATTTT
CASSSIAGGWTDTQYF
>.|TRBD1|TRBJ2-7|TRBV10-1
TGCGCCAGCAGTGGACAGGGCGCCGGTGGGGGCGAGAGCGAGCAGTACTTC
CASSGQGAGGGESEQYF
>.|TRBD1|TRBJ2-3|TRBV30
TGTGCCTGCGACAGGGGGCGGACCACAGATACGCAGTATTTT
CACDRGRTTDTQYF
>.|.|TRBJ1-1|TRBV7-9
TGTGCCAGCAGCTTAGGACAGTACACTGAAGCTTTCTTT
CASSLGQYTEAFF
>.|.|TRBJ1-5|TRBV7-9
TGTGCCAGCAGCCACGGGACCCTTCTGCCCCAGCATTTT
CASSHGTLLPQHF
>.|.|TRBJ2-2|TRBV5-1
TGCGCCAGCAGGATGACTCCCACCACCGGGGAGCTGTTTTTT
CASRMTPTTGELFF
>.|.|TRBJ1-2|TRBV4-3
TGCGCCAGCAGCCAAGGGGGGGGCAGGGACGGGCTATTCGGCTACACCTTC
CASSQGGGRDGLFGYTF